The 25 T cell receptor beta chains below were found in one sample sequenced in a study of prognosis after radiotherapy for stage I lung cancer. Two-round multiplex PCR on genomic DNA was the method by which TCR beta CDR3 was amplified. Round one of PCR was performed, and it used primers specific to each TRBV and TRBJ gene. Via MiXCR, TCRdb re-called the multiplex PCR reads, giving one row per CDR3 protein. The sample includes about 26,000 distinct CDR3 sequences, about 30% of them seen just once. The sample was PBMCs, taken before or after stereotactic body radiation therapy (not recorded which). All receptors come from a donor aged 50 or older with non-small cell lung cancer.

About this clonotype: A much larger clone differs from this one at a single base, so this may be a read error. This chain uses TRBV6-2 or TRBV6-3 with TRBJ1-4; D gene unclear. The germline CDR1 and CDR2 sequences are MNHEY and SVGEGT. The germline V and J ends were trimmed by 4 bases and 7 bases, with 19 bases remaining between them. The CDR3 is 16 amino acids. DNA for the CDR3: TGTGCCAGCAGTTTCTCGTCGACATGCCCCTTTGAAAAACTGTTTTTT. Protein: CASSFSSTCPFEKLFF.

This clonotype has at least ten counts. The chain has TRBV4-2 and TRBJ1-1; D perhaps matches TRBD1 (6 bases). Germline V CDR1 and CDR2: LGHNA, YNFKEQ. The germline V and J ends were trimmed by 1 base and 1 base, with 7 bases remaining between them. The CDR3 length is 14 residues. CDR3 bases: TGTGCCAGCAGCCAAGCGACAGGGAACACTGAAGCTTTCTTT. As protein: CASSQATGNTEAFF.

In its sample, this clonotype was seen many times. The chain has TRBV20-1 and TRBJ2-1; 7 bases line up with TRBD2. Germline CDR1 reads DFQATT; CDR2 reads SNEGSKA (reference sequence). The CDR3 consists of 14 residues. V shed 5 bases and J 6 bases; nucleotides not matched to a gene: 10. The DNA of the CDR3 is TGCAGTGCTCAGCGGGACCAAGCTCTCAATGAGCAGTTCTTC. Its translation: CSAQRDQALNEQFF.

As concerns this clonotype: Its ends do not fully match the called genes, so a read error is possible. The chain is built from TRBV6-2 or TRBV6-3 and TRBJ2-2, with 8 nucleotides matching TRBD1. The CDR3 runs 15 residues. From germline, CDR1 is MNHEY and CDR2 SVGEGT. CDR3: CASSYGSGGTVELFF. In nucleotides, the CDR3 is TGTGCCAGCAGTTACGGGTCAGGGGGCACCGTGGAGCTGTTTTTT.

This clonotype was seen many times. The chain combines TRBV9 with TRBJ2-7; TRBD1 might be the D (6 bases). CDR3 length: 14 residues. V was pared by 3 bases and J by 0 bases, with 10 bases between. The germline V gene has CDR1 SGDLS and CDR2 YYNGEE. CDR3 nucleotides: TGTGCCAGCAGCGCGACAGGCAGCTCCTACGAGCAGTACTTC. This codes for CASSATGSSYEQYF.

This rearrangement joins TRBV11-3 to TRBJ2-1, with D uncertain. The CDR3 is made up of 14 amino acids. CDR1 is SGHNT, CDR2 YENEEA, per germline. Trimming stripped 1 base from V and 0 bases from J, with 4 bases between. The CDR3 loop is CASSLGSSYNEQFF. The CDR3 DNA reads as TGTGCCAGCAGCTTAGGTTCCTCCTACAATGAGCAGTTCTTC.

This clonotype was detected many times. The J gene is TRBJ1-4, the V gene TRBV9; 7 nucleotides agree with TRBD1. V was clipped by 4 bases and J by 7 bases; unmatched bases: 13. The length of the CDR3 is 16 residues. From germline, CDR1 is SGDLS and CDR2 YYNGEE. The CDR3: CASSSETGERGEKLFF. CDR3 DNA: TGTGCCAGCAGCTCCGAAACAGGGGAGAGGGGTGAAAAACTGTTTTTT.

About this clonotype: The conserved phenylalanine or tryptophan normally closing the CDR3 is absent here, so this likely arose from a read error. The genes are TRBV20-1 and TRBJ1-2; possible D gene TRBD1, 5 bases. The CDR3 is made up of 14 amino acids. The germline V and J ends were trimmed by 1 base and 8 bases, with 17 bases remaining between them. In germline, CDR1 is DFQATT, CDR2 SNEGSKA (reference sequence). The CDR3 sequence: CSARVSLGPAGYTL. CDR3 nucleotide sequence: TGCAGTGCTAGAGTCTCGCTGGGGCCGGCCGGCTACACCTTG.

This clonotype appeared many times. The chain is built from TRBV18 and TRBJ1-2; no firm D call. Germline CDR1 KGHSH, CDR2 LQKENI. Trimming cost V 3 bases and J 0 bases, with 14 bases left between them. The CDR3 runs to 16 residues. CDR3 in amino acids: CASSPLPEAANYGYTF. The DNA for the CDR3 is TGTGCCAGCTCACCCCTCCCGGAGGCCGCTAACTATGGCTACACCTTC.

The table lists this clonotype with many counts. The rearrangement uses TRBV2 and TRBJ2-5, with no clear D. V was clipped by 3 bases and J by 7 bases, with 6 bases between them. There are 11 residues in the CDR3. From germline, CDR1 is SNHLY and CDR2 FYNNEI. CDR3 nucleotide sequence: TGTGCCAGCAGTGAGATGGGGACCCAGTACTTC. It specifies CASSEMGTQYF.

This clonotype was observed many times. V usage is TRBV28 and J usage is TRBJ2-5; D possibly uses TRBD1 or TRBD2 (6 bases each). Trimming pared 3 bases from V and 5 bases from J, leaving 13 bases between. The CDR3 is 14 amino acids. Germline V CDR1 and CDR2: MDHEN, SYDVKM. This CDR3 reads CASSFGGRRETQYF. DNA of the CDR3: TGTGCCAGCAGTTTTGGGGGGCGACGTGAGACCCAGTACTTC.

The CDR3 reads CASRYSVYNSPLHF. In nucleotides, the CDR3 is TGTGCCAGCAGATATAGCGTGTATAATTCACCCCTCCACTTT. The chain links TRBV7-2 to TRBJ1-6; no clear D. The CDR3 loop spans 14 amino acids. Trimming took off 6 bases at V and 4 bases at J, with 10 bases between the two ends. From germline, CDR1 is SGHTA and CDR2 FQGNSA.

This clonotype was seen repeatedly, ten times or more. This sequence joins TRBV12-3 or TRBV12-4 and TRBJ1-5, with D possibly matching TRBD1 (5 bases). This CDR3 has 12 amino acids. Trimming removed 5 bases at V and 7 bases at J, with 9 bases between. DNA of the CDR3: TGTGCCAGCAGTCGCCAGGGCCAGCCCCAGCATTTT. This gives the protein CASSRQGQPQHF.

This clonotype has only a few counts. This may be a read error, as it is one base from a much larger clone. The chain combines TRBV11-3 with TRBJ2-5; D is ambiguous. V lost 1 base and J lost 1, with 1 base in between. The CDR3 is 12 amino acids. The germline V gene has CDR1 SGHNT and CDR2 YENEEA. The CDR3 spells CASSLVQETQYF. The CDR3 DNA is TGTGCCAGCAGCTTAGTCCAAGAGACCCAGTACTTC.

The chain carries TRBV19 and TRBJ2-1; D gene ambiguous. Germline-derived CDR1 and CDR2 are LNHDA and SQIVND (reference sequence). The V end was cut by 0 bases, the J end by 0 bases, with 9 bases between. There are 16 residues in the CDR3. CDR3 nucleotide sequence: TGTGCCAGTAGTATAGAACACTCTAGCTCCTACAATGAGCAGTTCTTC. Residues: CASSIEHSSSYNEQFF.

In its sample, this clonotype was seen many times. In nucleotides, the CDR3 is TGTGCCAGCAGCTACAAGAGGAACACTGAAGCTTTCTTT. Amino acids: CASSYKRNTEAFF. V gene TRBV12-3 or TRBV12-4 combines with J gene TRBJ1-1; no firm D call. The length of the CDR3 is 13 residues. Trimming cost V 6 bases and J 1 base, with 9 bases left between them.

The CDR3 DNA sequence: TGTGCCAGCAGCTCCCGGGACGTCTCTGGAAACACCATATATTTT. Encoded protein: CASSSRDVSGNTIYF. The chain combines TRBV7-3 with TRBJ1-3; perhaps TRBD1 as D (5 bases). The germline V gene encodes CDR1 SGHTA and CDR2 FQGTGA. Trimming cost V 4 bases and J 0 bases, with 10 bases left between them. This CDR3 has 15 amino acids.

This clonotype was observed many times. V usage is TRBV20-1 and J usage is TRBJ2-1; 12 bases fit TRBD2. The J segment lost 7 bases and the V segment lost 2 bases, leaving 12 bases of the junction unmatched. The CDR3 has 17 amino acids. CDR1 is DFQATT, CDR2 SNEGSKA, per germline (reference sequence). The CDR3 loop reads CSARPQLAGGPGNEQFF. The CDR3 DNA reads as TGCAGTGCTAGACCCCAGCTAGCGGGGGGGCCGGGGAATGAGCAGTTCTTC.

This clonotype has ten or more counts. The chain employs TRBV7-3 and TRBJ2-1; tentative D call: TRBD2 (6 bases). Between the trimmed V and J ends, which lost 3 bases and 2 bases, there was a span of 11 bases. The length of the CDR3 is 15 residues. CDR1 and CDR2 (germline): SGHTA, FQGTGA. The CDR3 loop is CASSLDYRAYNEQFF. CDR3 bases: TGTGCCAGCAGCTTGGACTACCGGGCCTACAATGAGCAGTTCTTC.

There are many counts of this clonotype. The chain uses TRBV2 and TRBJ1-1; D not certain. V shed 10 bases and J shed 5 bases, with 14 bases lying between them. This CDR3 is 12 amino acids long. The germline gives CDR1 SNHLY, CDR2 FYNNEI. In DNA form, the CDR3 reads TGTGCCACTACTATGGGTGAGACTGAAGCTTTCTTT. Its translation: CATTMGETEAFF.

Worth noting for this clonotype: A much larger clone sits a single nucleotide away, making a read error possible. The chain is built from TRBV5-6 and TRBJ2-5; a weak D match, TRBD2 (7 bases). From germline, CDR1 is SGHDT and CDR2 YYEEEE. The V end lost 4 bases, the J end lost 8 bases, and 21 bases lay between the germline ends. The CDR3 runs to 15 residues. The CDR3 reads CASSLKGGPGDTQYF. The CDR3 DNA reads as TGTGCCAGCAGCCTAAAGGGGGGGCCGGGGGATACCCAGTACTTC. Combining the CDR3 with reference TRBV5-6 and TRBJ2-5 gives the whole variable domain DAGVTQSPTHLIKTRGQQVTLRCSPKSGHDTVSWYQQALGQGPQFIFQYYEEEERQRGNFPDRFSGHQFPNYSSELNVNALLLGDSALYLCASSLKGGPGDTQYFGPGTRLLVL.

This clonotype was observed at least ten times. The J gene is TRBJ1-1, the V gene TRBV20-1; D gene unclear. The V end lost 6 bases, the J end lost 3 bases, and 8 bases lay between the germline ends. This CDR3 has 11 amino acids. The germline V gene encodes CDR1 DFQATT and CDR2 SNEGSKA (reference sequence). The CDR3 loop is CSAGMDTEAFF. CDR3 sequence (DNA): TGCAGTGCCGGAATGGACACTGAAGCTTTCTTT.

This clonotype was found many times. The DNA for the CDR3 is TGTGCCAGCAGTAGGACTGTGGAAAATGAGCAGTTCTTC. Its translation is CASSRTVENEQFF. The chain is built from TRBV7-3 and TRBJ2-1; the D gene is possibly TRBD2 (5 bases). This CDR3 region has 13 residues. CDR1 is SGHTA and CDR2 is FQGTGA in the germline V gene. The germline V and J ends were trimmed by 6 bases and 7 bases, with 13 bases remaining between them.

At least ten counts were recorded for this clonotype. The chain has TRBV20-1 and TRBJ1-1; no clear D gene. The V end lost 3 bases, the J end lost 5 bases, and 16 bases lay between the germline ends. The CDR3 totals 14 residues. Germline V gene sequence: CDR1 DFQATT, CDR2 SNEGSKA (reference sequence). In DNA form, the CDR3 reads TGCAGTGCTAGCGAGGGATTGGTGTGGACTGAAGCTTTCTTT. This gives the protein CSASEGLVWTEAFF.

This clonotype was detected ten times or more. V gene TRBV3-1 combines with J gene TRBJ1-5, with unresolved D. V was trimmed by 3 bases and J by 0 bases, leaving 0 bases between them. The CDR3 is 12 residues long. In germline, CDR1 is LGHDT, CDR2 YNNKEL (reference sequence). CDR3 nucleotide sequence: TGTGCCAGCAGCCATAGCAATCAGCCCCAGCATTTT. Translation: CASSHSNQPQHF.